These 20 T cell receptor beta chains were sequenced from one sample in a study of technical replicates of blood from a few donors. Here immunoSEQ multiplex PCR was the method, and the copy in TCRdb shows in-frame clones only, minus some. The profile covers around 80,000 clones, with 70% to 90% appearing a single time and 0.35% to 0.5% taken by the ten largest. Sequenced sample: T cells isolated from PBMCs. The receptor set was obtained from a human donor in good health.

The DNA of the CDR3 is TGTGCCACCAGACAGGGTGTTTCCTACGAGCAGTACTTC. Protein sequence: CATRQGVSYEQYF. The genes are TRBV15 and TRBJ2-7; D perhaps matches TRBD1 (6 bases). The CDR3 extends over 13 amino acids. Germline CDR1 is LNHNV and CDR2 is YYDKDF (reference sequence). Trimming removed 6 bases at V and 1 base at J, with 10 bases between.

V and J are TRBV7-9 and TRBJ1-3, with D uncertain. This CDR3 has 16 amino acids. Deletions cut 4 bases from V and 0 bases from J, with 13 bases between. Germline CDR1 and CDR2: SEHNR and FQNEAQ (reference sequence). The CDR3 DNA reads TGTGCCAGCAGCTCATCCGGAGCTTACTCTGGAAACACCATATATTTT. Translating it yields CASSSSGAYSGNTIYF.

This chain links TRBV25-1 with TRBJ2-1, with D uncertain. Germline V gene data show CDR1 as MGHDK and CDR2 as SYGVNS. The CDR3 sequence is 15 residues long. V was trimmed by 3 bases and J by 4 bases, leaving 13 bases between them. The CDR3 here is CASSDARLLYNEQFF. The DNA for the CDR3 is TGTGCCAGCAGTGATGCGCGTTTGCTTTACAATGAGCAGTTCTTC.

DNA for the CDR3: TGCGCCAGCAGTCAAGTCTTGGGGGGAAGCGCGGGAGGGCCCAGCGAGCAGTACTTC. Protein sequence: CASSQVLGGSAGGPSEQYF. The chain has TRBV23-1 and TRBJ2-7, with TRBD2 identical over 9 bases. TRBV23-1 belongs to the ORF category, with a function that is uncertain. This CDR3 has 19 residues. V was clipped by 2 bases and J by 6 bases; unmatched bases: 20.

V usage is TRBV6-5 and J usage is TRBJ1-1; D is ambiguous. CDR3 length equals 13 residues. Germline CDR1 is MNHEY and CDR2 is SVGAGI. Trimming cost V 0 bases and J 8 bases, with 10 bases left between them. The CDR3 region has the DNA TGTGCCAGCAGTTACTCCGGGATGACAGAAGCTTTCTTT. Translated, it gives CASSYSGMTEAFF.

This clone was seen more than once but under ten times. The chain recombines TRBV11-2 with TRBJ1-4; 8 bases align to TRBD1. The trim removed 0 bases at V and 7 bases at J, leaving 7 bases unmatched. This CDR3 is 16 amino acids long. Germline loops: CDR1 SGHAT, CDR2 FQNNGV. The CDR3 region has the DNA TGTGCCAGCAGCTTAGATCCAGGGGGCTGGGGTGAAAAACTGTTTTTT. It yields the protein CASSLDPGGWGEKLFF.

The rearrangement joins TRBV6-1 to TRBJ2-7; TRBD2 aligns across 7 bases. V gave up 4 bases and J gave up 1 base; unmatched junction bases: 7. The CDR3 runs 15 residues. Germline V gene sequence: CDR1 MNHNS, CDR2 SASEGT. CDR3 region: CASSAGPGGSYEQYF. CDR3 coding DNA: TGTGCCAGCAGTGCGGGCCCGGGGGGTTCCTACGAGCAGTACTTC.

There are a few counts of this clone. CDR3 sequence reads: CASSLTRQGGEGYTF. The CDR3 coding sequence is TGCGCCAGCAGCTTGACAAGACAGGGGGGCGAAGGCTACACCTTC. The chain links TRBV5-1 to TRBJ1-2; 9 bases fit TRBD1. J was trimmed by 8 bases and V by 1 base; bases with no gene match: 9. The CDR3 has 15 amino acids. Germline CDR1 and CDR2: SGHRS and YFSETQ.

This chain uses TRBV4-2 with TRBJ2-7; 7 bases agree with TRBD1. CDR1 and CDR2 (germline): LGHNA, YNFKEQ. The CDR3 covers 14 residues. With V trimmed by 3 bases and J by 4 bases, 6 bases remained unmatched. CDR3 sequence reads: CASSQRQGRYEQYF. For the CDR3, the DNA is TGTGCCAGCAGCCAGAGACAGGGAAGGTACGAGCAGTACTTC.

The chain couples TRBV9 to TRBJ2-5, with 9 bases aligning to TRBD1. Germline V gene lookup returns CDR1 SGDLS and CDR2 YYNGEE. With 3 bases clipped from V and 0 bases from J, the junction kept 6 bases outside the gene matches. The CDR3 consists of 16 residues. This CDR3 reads CASSDLQGAYQETQYF. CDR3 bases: TGTGCCAGCAGCGATTTACAGGGGGCCTACCAAGAGACCCAGTACTTC.

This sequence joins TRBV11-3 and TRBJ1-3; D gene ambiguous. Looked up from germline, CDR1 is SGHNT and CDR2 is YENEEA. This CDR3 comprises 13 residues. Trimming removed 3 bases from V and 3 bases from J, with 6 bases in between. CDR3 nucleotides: TGTGCCAGCAGCTTGTCGGGTGGAAACACCATATATTTT. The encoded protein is CASSLSGGNTIYF.

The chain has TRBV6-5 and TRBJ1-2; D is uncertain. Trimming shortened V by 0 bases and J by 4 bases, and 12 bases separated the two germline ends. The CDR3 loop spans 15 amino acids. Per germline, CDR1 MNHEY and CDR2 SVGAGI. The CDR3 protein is CASSYSVNIIYGYTF. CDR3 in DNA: TGTGCCAGCAGTTACTCTGTTAACATCATCTATGGCTACACCTTC.

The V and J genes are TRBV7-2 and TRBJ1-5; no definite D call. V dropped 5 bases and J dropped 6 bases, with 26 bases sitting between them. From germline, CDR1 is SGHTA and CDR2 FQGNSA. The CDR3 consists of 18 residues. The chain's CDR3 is CASSLYFRPRQVGQPQHF. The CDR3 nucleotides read TGTGCCAGCAGCCTTTATTTTCGCCCTCGGCAGGTGGGTCAGCCCCAGCATTTT.

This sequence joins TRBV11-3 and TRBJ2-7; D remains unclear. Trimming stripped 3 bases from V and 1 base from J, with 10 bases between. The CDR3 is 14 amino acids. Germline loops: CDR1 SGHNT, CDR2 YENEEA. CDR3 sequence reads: CASSFSRTSYEQYF. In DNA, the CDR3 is TGTGCCAGCAGCTTTTCAAGAACTTCCTACGAGCAGTACTTC.

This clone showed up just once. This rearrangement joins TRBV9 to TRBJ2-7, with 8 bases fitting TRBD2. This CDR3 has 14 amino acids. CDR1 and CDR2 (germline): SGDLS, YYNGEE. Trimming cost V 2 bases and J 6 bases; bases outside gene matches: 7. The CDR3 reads CASSVGGAQGEQYF. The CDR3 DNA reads TGTGCCAGCAGCGTCGGGGGGGCGCAGGGCGAGCAGTACTTC.

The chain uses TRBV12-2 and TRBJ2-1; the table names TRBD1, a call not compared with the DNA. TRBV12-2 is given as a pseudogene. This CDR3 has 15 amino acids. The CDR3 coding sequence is TGTGCAAGTCGCAAGCAGGGGGCCATTTACAATGAGCAGTTCTTC. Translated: CASRKQGAIYNEQFF.

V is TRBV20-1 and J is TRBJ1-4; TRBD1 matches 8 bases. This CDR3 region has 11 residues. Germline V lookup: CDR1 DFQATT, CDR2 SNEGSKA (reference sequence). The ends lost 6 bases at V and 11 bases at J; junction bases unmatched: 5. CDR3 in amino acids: CSARTGRKLFF. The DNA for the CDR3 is TGCAGTGCGAGGACAGGGCGGAAACTGTTTTTT.

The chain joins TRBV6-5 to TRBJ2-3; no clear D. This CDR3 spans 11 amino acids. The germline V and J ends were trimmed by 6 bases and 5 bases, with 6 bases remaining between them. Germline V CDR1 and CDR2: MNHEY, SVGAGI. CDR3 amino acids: CASRSIDTQYF. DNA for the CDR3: TGTGCCAGCAGGTCCATAGATACGCAGTATTTT.

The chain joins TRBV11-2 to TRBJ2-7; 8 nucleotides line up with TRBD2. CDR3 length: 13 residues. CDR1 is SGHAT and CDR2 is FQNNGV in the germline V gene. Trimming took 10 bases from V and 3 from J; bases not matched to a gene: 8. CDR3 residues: CATTPGGFYEQYF. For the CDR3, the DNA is TGTGCCACCACCCCGGGGGGGTTCTACGAGCAGTACTTC.

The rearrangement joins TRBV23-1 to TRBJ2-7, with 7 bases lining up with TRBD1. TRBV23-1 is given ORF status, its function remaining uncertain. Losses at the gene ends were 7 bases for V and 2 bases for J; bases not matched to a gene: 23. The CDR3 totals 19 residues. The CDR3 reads CASTQRRDSLKFLTYEQYF. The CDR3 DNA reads TGCGCCAGCACCCAACGCCGGGACAGCCTAAAATTTCTCACCTACGAGCAGTACTTC.